This TCR beta chain appears in the sequencing data of a study of glioma-infiltrating T cells. The study's findings and limits: Gliomas, especially low-grade, showed above-expected tissue-blood divergence; non-neoplastic patients showed below. CDR3 overlap between tissue and blood was very small.

Germline CDR1 SNHLY, CDR2 FYNNEI. Between the trimmed V and J ends, which lost 2 bases and 3 bases, there was a span of 14 bases. The length of the CDR3 is 15 residues. Amplification of TCR alpha and beta CDR3 regions from RNA used iRepertoire nested multiplex PCR. Input was 100-400 ng of tissue mRNA or PBMC total RNA. Each CDR3 protein gets one entry after TCRdb re-called the multiplex PCR reads with MiXCR. The sample contains about 180,000 distinct CDR3 sequences, around 40% of which appear only once. This clonotype showed up many times. Its antigen is undetermined. The sequencing input was glioma tissue, nonneoplastic brain tissue, or PBMCs (not recorded which). This rearrangement joins TRBV2 to TRBJ2-7; no firm D call. The receptor's source is a human donor with low-grade glioma or glioblastoma, undergoing nonglioma brain surgery, or in good health (not recorded which). The CDR3 loop reads CASSEPGSRSYEQYF. For the CDR3, the DNA is TGTGCCAGCAGTGAACCCGGGTCCAGAAGCTACGAGCAGTACTTC.